This T cell receptor (beta chain) is from a study of cytomegalovirus exposure and HLA in healthy donors. Turning to the study itself: The study placed approximately 81% of its approximately 400 genotyped donors in the Caucasian-associated ancestry cluster. General study findings and limits: The study designated 150 to 200 TCR beta chains cytomegalovirus-associated.

Points on this clone: The antigen is not known.

Primers included in the PCR were 60 Vbeta and 13 Jbeta primers. Using immunoSEQ multiplex PCR, the repertoire was profiled, and TCRdb retains in-frame clones only, with some absent. This sample has over 150,000 clones, with about three quarters found just once. The germline V gene encodes CDR1 SGDLS and CDR2 YYNGEE. This CDR3 has 12 amino acids. V was trimmed by 0 bases and J by 6 bases, leaving 5 bases between them. The J gene is TRBJ2-3, the V gene TRBV9; unclear D gene. The specimen was PBMCs. The sequence derives from a woman between 55 and 75 years old in good health and CMV-seropositive. The CDR3 DNA follows: TGTGCCAGCAGCGTAGTCCAGGATACGCAGTATTTT. Translation gives CASSVVQDTQYF.